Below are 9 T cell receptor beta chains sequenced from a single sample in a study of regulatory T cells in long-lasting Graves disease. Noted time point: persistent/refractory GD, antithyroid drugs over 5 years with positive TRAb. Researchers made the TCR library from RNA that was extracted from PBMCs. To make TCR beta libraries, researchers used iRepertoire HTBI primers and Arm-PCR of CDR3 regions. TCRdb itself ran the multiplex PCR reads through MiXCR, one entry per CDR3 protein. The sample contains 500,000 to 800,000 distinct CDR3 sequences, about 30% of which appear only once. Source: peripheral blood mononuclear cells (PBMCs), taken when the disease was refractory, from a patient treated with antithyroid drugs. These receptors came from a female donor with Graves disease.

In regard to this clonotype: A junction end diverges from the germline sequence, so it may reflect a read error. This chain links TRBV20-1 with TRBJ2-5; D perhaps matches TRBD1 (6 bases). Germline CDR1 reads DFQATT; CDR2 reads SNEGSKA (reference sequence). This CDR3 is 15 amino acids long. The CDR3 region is CSARVSGQNQGTQYF. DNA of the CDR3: TGCAGTGCTAGAGTGTCTGGACAGAACCAAGGGACCCAGTACTTC.

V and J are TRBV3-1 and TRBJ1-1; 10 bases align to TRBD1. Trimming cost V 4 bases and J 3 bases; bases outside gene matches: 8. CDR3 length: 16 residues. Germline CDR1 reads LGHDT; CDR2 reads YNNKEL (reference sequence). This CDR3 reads CASSLTPGTGDTEAFF. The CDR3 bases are TGTGCCAGCAGCCTAACGCCCGGGACAGGGGACACTGAAGCTTTCTTT. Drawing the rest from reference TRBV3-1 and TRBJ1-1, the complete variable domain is DTAVSQTPKYLVTQMGNDKSIKCEQNLGHDTMYWYKQDSKKFLKIMFSYNNKELIINETVPNRFSPKSPDKAHLNLHINSLELGDSAVYFCASSLTPGTGDTEAFFGQGTRLTVV.

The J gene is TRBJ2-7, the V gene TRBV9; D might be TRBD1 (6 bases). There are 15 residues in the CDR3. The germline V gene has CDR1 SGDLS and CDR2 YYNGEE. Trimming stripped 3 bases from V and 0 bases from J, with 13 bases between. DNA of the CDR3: TGTGCCAGCAGCGCTGGGGGCAGTTTCTCCTACGAGCAGTACTTC. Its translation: CASSAGGSFSYEQYF.

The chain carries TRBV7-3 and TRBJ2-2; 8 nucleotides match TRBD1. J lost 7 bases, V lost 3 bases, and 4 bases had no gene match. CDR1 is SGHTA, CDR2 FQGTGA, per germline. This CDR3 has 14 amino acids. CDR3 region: CASSFKTGVGELFF. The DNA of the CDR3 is TGTGCCAGCAGCTTTAAGACAGGGGTCGGGGAGCTGTTTTTT.

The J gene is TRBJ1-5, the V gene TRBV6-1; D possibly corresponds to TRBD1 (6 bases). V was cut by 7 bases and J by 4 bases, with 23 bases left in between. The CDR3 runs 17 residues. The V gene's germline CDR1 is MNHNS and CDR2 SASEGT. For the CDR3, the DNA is TGTGCCAGCACCAAAATCCCCCCAACAGGGAAGAATCAGCCCCAGCATTTT. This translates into CASTKIPPTGKNQPQHF.

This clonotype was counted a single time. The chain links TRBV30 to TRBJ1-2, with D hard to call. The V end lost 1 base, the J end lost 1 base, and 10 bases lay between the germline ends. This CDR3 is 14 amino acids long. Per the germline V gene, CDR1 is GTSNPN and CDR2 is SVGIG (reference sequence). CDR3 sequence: CAWSDGFYNYGYTF. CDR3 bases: TGTGCCTGGAGTGACGGATTCTATAACTATGGCTACACCTTC.

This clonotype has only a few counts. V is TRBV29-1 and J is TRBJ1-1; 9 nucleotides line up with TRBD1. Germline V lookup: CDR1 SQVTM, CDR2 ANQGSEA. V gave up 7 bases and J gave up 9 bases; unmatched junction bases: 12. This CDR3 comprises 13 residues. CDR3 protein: CSASGTGNLKAFF. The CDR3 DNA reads TGCAGCGCCTCCGGGACAGGGAATCTGAAAGCTTTCTTT.

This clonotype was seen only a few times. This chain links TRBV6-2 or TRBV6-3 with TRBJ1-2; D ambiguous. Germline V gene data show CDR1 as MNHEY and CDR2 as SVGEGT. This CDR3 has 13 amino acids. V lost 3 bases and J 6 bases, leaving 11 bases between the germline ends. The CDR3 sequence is CASSYKSVHGYTF. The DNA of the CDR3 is TGTGCCAGCAGTTATAAGTCGGTCCATGGCTACACCTTC.

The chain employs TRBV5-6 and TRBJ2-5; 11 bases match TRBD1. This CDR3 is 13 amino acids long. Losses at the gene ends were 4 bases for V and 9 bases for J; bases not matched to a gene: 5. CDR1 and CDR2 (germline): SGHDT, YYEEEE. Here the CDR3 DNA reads TGTGCCAGCAGCACGCCGGACAGGGGGCCCCAGTACTTC. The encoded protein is CASSTPDRGPQYF. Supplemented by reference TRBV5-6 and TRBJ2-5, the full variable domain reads DAGVTQSPTHLIKTRGQQVTLRCSPKSGHDTVSWYQQALGQGPQFIFQYYEEEERQRGNFPDRFSGHQFPNYSSELNVNALLLGDSALYLCASSTPDRGPQYFGPGTRLLVL.